This T cell receptor (beta chain) was captured by sequencing in a study of cytomegalovirus exposure and HLA in healthy donors. Study-level results: The study listed 164 cytomegalovirus-associated TCR beta chains.

For this clone: Its antigen is currently unknown.

The table came from immunoSEQ multiplex PCR; TCRdb's copy has only in-frame clones and leaves some out. The profile shows around 95,000 clones, 85% of them singletons. The validation cohort, a group of under 150 subjects, included the donors and was separate from the approximately 670-subject first cohort. Specimen: PBMCs. This clonotype was sampled from a man in his late teens or twenties in good health and CMV-seropositive.

The CDR3: CASSRGLGSQPQHF. In DNA form, the CDR3 reads TGTGCCAGCAGTCGGGGTTTGGGGAGTCAGCCCCAGCATTTT. The V gene is TRBV2, the J gene TRBJ1-5; D remains ambiguous. The CDR3 is 14 amino acids. Germline loops: CDR1 SNHLY, CDR2 FYNNEI. Trimming cost V 5 bases and J 6 bases, with 14 bases left between them.